Listed below are T cell receptor beta chains from one sample, sequenced in a study of glioma-infiltrating T cells. Each CDR3 protein is one row after TCRdb ran MiXCR on the multiplex PCR reads. Here the sample spans more than 110,000 distinct CDR3 sequences, approximately 39% being singletons. Sequencing input: glioma tissue, nonneoplastic brain tissue, or PBMCs (not recorded which). All receptors derive from a human donor with low-grade glioma or glioblastoma, undergoing nonglioma brain surgery, or in good health (not recorded which). CDR3s include the opening cysteine and the closing phenylalanine or tryptophan. D genes are given only for firm matches. Clone size is stated in some rows and not others, as once, few, many or a class when expanded.

cdr3_nt cdr3_aa clone_size v_call d_call j_call
TGTGCCAGCAGCTCCGAACACCGGGGACAAATCGAGACCCAGTACTTC CASSSEHRGQIETQYF NA TRBV7-2 NA TRBJ2-5
TGTGCCAGCAGCCCCGGGACAGTTAGTGGCTACACCTTC CASSPGTVSGYTF few TRBV7-6 TRBD1 TRBJ1-2
TGCGCCAGCAGCCCGGCGGGACTGGGCAATCAGCCCCAGCATTTT CASSPAGLGNQPQHF NA TRBV4-3 NA TRBJ1-5
TGTGCCAGTAGTTTACAGGGTCCCACTGAAGCTTTCTTT CASSLQGPTEAFF NA TRBV19 NA TRBJ1-1
TGTGCCAGCAGCTCTGGAGGGGCCCAGGGCAATGAGCAGTTCTTC CASSSGGAQGNEQFF NA TRBV7-2 NA TRBJ2-1
TGTGCCACCAGCAGAGATTTGGGGGCCTCCAATGGCTACACCTTC CATSRDLGASNGYTF NA TRBV15 NA TRBJ1-2
TGTGCCAGCAGGGATCTAGCGGGAGCCGGCACAGATACGCAGTATTTT CASRDLAGAGTDTQYF NA TRBV6-1 TRBD2 TRBJ2-3
TGTGCCAGCAGCCCTAGCCCCCAGGGGAGAGACACTGAAGCTTTCTTT CASSPSPQGRDTEAFF NA TRBV7-9 NA TRBJ1-1
TGTGCCAGCAGCTTACCAGCGGGGGGGGGGAATGAGCAGTTCTTC CASSLPAGGGNEQFF few TRBV7-2 TRBD2 TRBJ2-1
TGTGCCACTACAATCCAGTTGTCCAATGAGCAGTTCTTC CATTIQLSNEQFF few TRBV15 NA TRBJ2-1
TGTGCCAGCCACCGCGGGAGCCACAATGAGCAGTTCTTC CASHRGSHNEQFF many TRBV6-1 TRBD2 TRBJ2-1
TGCAGTGCTTGCTCCGGGACTAGCGGGGATTTGGGCACAGATACGCAGTATTTT CSACSGTSGDLGTDTQYF NA TRBV20-1 TRBD2 TRBJ2-3
TGCAGTGCTAGAGAGGGCAGGGTTAATCTCTACGAGCAGTACTTC CSAREGRVNLYEQYF few TRBV20-1 NA TRBJ2-7
TGTGCCAGCAGGAAAAGGGGACAGGGCTCCTACAATGAGCAGTTCTTC CASRKRGQGSYNEQFF few TRBV6-1 TRBD1 TRBJ2-1
TGTGCCAGCAGCCAAGTTGCAGGGCAAGCCCCGTACTTC CASSQVAGQAPYF NA TRBV3-1 NA TRBJ2-7
TGCAGTGCTAGCCCGACGGCCGGGTTACCTTCACCCCTCCACTTT CSASPTAGLPSPLHF NA TRBV20-1 NA TRBJ1-6
TGTGCCAGCAGTTCCGGACAGACCCAAGAGACCCAGTACTTC CASSSGQTQETQYF NA TRBV28 NA TRBJ2-5
TGCAGTGCTAGAGGGAGCACAGTGCGCACAGATACGCAGTATTTT CSARGSTVRTDTQYF NA TRBV20-1 NA TRBJ2-3
TGTGCCAGCAGCTCCGGCGGGAATGGGTACGAGCAGTACTTC CASSSGGNGYEQYF NA TRBV7-9 NA TRBJ2-7
TGTGCCAGCACGGCCTCTGGAGACACCATATATTTT CASTASGDTIYF NA TRBV2 NA TRBJ1-3
TGCAGTGCTAGCGAGCGGGAGGGCGTTACAGATACGCAGTATTTT CSASEREGVTDTQYF NA TRBV20-1 TRBD2 TRBJ2-3
TGTGCCAGCAGTCCCCGACAGGCCACTAACAATGAGGAGTTCTTC CASSPRQATNNEEFF NA TRBV27 NA TRBJ2-1
TGTGCCAGCAGCTTAGTTATGGGGATGGCTGATACGCAGTATTTT CASSLVMGMADTQYF few TRBV7-8 NA TRBJ2-3
TGTGCCAGCAGCTTATTAGGGGTGGCATCCTATAATTCACCCCTCCACTTT CASSLLGVASYNSPLHF NA TRBV27 NA TRBJ1-6
TGCAGCGTTGATTTAGGTTTTGGCTACACCTTC CSVDLGFGYTF NA TRBV29-1 NA TRBJ1-2
TGTGCCAGCAGCCAGGTAACTAGCGGATACTACGAGCAGTACTTC CASSQVTSGYYEQYF NA TRBV14 TRBD2 TRBJ2-7
TGTGCCAGCAGTTACTTGCAGGGGAAAAGCTCTGGGGCCAACGTCCTGACTTTC CASSYLQGKSSGANVLTF NA TRBV6-6 NA TRBJ2-6
TGTGCCAGCAGTGAAGAAGGGGGGCCCCAGCATTTT CASSEEGGPQHF NA TRBV6-1 NA TRBJ1-5
TGTGCCAGCAGTCCAAGGGGACTAGCGAGTGAGGCAGATACGCAGTATTTT CASSPRGLASEADTQYF many TRBV27 TRBD2 TRBJ2-3
TGTGCCTGGAGTGTTAGGACGGGGTGGCAGGAGACCCAGTACTTC CAWSVRTGWQETQYF NA TRBV30 NA TRBJ2-5
TGTGCCAGCAGCCGGGACAGGATGAACACTGAAGCTTTCTTT CASSRDRMNTEAFF few TRBV6-1 TRBD1 TRBJ1-1
TGTGCTAGTGCGGGGGGACAGGGGGCATCCTATAATTCACCCCTCCACTTT CASAGGQGASYNSPLHF NA TRBV12-5 TRBD1 TRBJ1-6
TGTGCCAGCAGCTTTCAATTACAGGGCGGCGAGCAGTACTTC CASSFQLQGGEQYF NA TRBV7-9 NA TRBJ2-7
TGCGCCAGCAGCATTGGGACTAGCGGGAGGCCCGGGGAGCTGTTTTTT CASSIGTSGRPGELFF NA TRBV5-1 TRBD2 TRBJ2-2
TGTGCCAGCAGTTCTCTCCTAGCGGGGGACTCATTGTACCAAGAGACCCAGTACTTC CASSSLLAGDSLYQETQYF few TRBV6-1 TRBD2 TRBJ2-5
TGTGCCAGCAGTTACTCGACAGGGACAAGGTCTGGGGCCAACGTCCTGACTTTC CASSYSTGTRSGANVLTF NA TRBV6-5 TRBD1 TRBJ2-6
TGTGCCAGCAGTCGCCCCCCGAGTCTAGCGGGGAACACAGATACGCAGTATTTT CASSRPPSLAGNTDTQYF NA TRBV6-1 TRBD2 TRBJ2-3
TGCAGTGCTCCCGTCGGGGGGCCAGAGACCCAGTACTTC CSAPVGGPETQYF few TRBV20-1 NA TRBJ2-5
TGTGCCAGCAGTACCAGGGGGCCCACTGAAGCTTTCTTT CASSTRGPTEAFF few TRBV12-3/TRBV12-4 TRBD1 TRBJ1-1
TGCAGTGCTTCTAGACTCATGGGACTAATCACAGATACGCAGTATTTT CSASRLMGLITDTQYF few TRBV20-1 TRBD2 TRBJ2-3
TGTGCCAGCAGCCGGGACAGGGGGTCAGATACGCAGTATTTT CASSRDRGSDTQYF few TRBV7-2 TRBD1 TRBJ2-3
TGTGCCAGCTCACCAGGGGCAGCCTACGAGCAGTACTTC CASSPGAAYEQYF NA TRBV18 NA TRBJ2-7
TGTGCCAGCAGCCATAACGCCCTGCCCTACGAGCAGTACTTC CASSHNALPYEQYF NA TRBV3-1 NA TRBJ2-7
TGTGACAGCAGTTCGGACTACCTCTCCTACGAGCAGTACTTC CDSSSDYLSYEQYF NA TRBV6-5 NA TRBJ2-7
TGTGCCAGCAGACCAACTATCTACGGCTACGAGCAGTTCTTC CASRPTIYGYEQFF NA TRBV6-1 NA TRBJ2-1
TGTGCCAGCGACCATGGGGTTCTAGGCAATGAGCAGTTCTTC CASDHGVLGNEQFF NA TRBV4-2 NA TRBJ2-1
TGTGCTAGCAACCCACTAATCGTCCCGGGACAGGGGGCGAGACACGAGCAGTACTTC CASNPLIVPGQGARHEQYF few TRBV7-6 TRBD1 TRBJ2-7